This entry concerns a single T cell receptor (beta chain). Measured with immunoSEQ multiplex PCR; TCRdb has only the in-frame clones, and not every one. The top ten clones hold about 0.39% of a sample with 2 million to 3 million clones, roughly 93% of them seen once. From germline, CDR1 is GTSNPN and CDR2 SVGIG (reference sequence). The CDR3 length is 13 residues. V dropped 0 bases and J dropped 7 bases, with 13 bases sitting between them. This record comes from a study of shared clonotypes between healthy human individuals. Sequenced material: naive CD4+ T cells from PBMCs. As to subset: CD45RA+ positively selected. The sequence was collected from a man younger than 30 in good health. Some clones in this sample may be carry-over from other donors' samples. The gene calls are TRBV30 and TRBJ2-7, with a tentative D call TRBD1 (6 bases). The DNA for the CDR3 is TGTGCCTGGAGTGTGCAGGGGTCTAAAGAGCAGTACTTC. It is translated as CAWSVQGSKEQYF.